The following is a T cell receptor beta chain sequence with its context. The target antigen is unknown. This sample is part of a study of CD8+ T cells in alopecia areata. Points from the study as a whole: Sequenced scalp T cells also include alphabeta T cells resident in normal skin.

As the sequencing template, cDNA was produced by extracting RNA and reverse transcribing it. The data were produced by immunoSEQ multiplex PCR, yet TCRdb's version contains in-frame clones alone and is incomplete. The table has more than 100,000 clones, roughly three fifths seen once; the top ten hold 4.5% to 5.5%. Germline V gene sequence: CDR1 SNHLY, CDR2 FYNNEI. The ends were cut back, 6 bases at V and 5 bases at J, with 16 bases in the middle. The CDR3 runs 14 residues. The rearrangement joins TRBV2 to TRBJ1-2; D might be TRBD1 (6 bases). The sequence was collected from a human donor with alopecia areata. The material sequenced was CD4+ T cells sorted from blood, taken at week 0. The chain's CDR3 is CASRPPTGRYGYTF. The CDR3 bases are TGTGCCAGCAGACCCCCGACAGGACGATATGGCTACACCTTC.